These 31 T cell receptor beta chains originate from one sample sequenced in a study of blood T cell repertoires in COVID-19. Sequencing used immunoSEQ multiplex PCR; TCRdb keeps in-frame clones, though not all of them. Seen here are fewer than 250,000 clones, approximately 81% observed once, and the top ten hold 20%. What was sequenced was peripheral blood. These TCRs come from a human donor in a cohort sampled during active COVID-19.

The gene calls are TRBV7-9 and TRBJ1-4; D perhaps matches TRBD1 (5 bases). Germline V CDR1 and CDR2: SEHNR, FQNEAQ (reference sequence). Deletions cut 11 bases from V and 2 bases from J, with 9 bases between. The CDR3 consists of 12 residues. As DNA, the CDR3 is TGTGCCGGGGGGGGGACTAATGAAAAACTGTTTTTT. Encoded protein: CAGGGTNEKLFF.

The chain couples TRBV11-3 to TRBJ2-5; 7 nucleotides align to TRBD1. Germline CDR1 SGHNT, CDR2 YENEEA. V trimming: 8 bases; J trimming: 5 bases; junction bases outside the gene matches: 8. This CDR3 is 13 amino acids long. The CDR3 bases are TGTGCCAGCGGCACAGGGGCGGCCGAGACCCAGTACTTC. The encoded protein is CASGTGAAETQYF.

This chain joins TRBV27 and TRBJ1-6; D ambiguous. Trimming pared 9 bases from V and 9 bases from J, leaving 15 bases between. In germline, CDR1 is MNHEY, CDR2 SMNVEV (reference sequence). CDR3 size: 13 residues. The chain's CDR3 is CASCPPGGSPLHF. In nucleotides, the CDR3 is TGTGCCAGTTGCCCCCCGGGTGGTTCACCCCTCCACTTT.

This chain's CDR3 is CASSQVEETQYF. As DNA, the CDR3 is TGTGCCAGCTCACAGGTGGAAGAGACCCAGTACTTC. This sequence joins TRBV6-5 and TRBJ2-5; D possibly corresponds to TRBD1 (5 bases). The V gene lost 8 bases and the J gene lost 3 bases, with 10 bases spanning the gap. CDR1 is MNHEY and CDR2 is SVGAGI in the germline V gene. CDR3 length: 12 amino acids.

For this clone: The same CDR3 also results from other DNA sequences found in this sample. V usage is TRBV4-1 and J usage is TRBJ2-2, with 7 bases fitting TRBD1. The CDR3 runs to 15 residues. J lost 4 bases, V lost 1 base, and 3 bases had no gene match. Germline V gene sequence: CDR1 MGHRA, CDR2 YSYEKL. The CDR3 sequence is CASSQGQGSTGELFF. In DNA form, the CDR3 reads TGCGCCAGCAGCCAAGGACAGGGTTCCACCGGGGAGCTGTTTTTT.

The chain couples TRBV2 to TRBJ2-1, with 10 bases that match TRBD2. Trimming cost V 4 bases and J 7 bases; bases outside gene matches: 10. This CDR3 is built from 16 residues. Germline CDR1 reads SNHLY; CDR2 reads FYNNEI. CDR3 DNA sequence: TGTGCCAGCAGTGGGAGGGAGCTAGCGGGAGCAAATGAGCAGTTCTTC. This translates into CASSGRELAGANEQFF.

The chain has TRBV4-1 and TRBJ1-1; D unresolved. V gave up 1 base and J gave up 6 bases, with 6 bases separating them. Germline CDR1 MGHRA, CDR2 YSYEKL. The CDR3 totals 12 residues. The CDR3 loop is CASSQGRPEAFF. For the CDR3, the DNA is TGCGCCAGCAGCCAAGGGCGGCCTGAAGCTTTCTTT.

V gene TRBV5-1 combines with J gene TRBJ2-7; 9 nucleotides line up with TRBD1. Germline loops: CDR1 SGHRS, CDR2 YFSETQ. The trim removed 5 bases at V and 7 bases at J, leaving 10 bases unmatched. The CDR3 contains 14 residues. For the CDR3, the DNA is TGCGCCAGCAGTAGGGGGACAGGGTTTGGAGAGCAGTACGTC. It translates to CASSRGTGFGEQYV.

This clone was detected once. The chain recombines TRBV11-2 with TRBJ2-2; TRBD2 aligns across 9 bases. The ends lost 5 bases at V and 4 bases at J; junction bases unmatched: 14. The CDR3 sequence is 18 residues long. The germline V gene encodes CDR1 SGHAT and CDR2 FQNNGV. The CDR3 loop is CASSPRGSGGLGTGELFF. DNA for the CDR3: TGTGCCAGCAGCCCCCGAGGTAGCGGGGGCCTCGGCACCGGGGAGCTGTTTTTT.

This clone turned up a few times. The chain couples TRBV9 to TRBJ2-2; D is unresolved. Germline V CDR1 and CDR2: SGDLS, YYNGEE. Trimming stripped 0 bases from V and 1 base from J, with 4 bases between. The CDR3 loop spans 14 amino acids. The CDR3 loop is CASSVVMNTGELFF. CDR3 bases: TGTGCCAGCAGCGTAGTAATGAACACCGGGGAGCTGTTTTTT.

The V call is TRBV30, the J call TRBJ2-7, with 7 bases aligning to TRBD1. Germline CDR1 GTSNPN, CDR2 SVGIG (reference sequence). V shed 1 base and J 2 bases; nucleotides not matched to a gene: 2. This CDR3 comprises 13 residues. CDR3 nucleotides: TGTGCCTGGAGTGCCACAGGGGCCTACGAGCAGTACGTC. Translating gives CAWSATGAYEQYV.

This chain connects TRBV18 to TRBJ1-1; D might be TRBD1 (5 bases). The CDR3 consists of 16 residues. CDR1 is KGHSH, CDR2 LQKENI, per germline. V gave up 2 bases and J gave up 0 bases, with 13 bases separating them. The CDR3 DNA follows: TGTGCCAGCTCACCATTGGCAGGACACTTGAACACTGAAGCTTTCTTT. Protein product: CASSPLAGHLNTEAFF.

This clone was seen repeatedly, ten times or more. V gene TRBV19 combines with J gene TRBJ2-2, with 10 bases fitting TRBD1. CDR1 and CDR2 from the germline V gene are LNHDA and SQIVND (reference sequence). Trimming at V came to 4 bases and at J to 13 bases, leaving 3 bases not matched to a gene. The CDR3 totals 12 residues. In DNA, the CDR3 is TGTGCCAGTAGTACCCGGGACAGGGGGCTGTTTTTT. Translated, it gives CASSTRDRGLFF. Based on the CDR3 plus reference TRBV19 and TRBJ2-2, the full variable domain is DGGITQSPKYLFRKEGQNVTLSCEQNLNHDAMYWYRQDPGQGLRLIYYSQIVNDFQKGDIAEGYSVSREKKESFPLTVTSAQKNPTAFYLCASSTRDRGLFFGEGSRLTVL.

The V call is TRBV28, the J call TRBJ2-5; TRBD1 agrees at 10 bases. The CDR3 loop spans 14 amino acids. CDR1 and CDR2 (germline): MDHEN, SYDVKM. The trim removed 7 bases at V and 5 bases at J, leaving 7 bases unmatched. The CDR3 nucleotides read TGTGCCAGCACCCAGACAGGGGGCGCGGAGACCCAGTACTTC. Its protein is CASTQTGGAETQYF. The full variable domain, with the rest looked up from reference TRBV28 and TRBJ2-5, is DVKVTQSSRYLVKRTGEKVFLECVQDMDHENMFWYRQDPGLGLRLIYFSYDVKMKEKGDIPEGYSVSREKKERFSLILESASTNQTSMYLCASTQTGGAETQYFGPGTRLLVL.

The chain uses TRBV5-6 and TRBJ2-6; D unresolved. Germline lookup yields CDR1 SGHDT and CDR2 YYEEEE. Trimming cost V 2 bases and J 0 bases, with 12 bases left between them. This CDR3 region has 17 residues. The CDR3, as DNA: TGTGCCAGCAGCTTATTTAGGCGCGGCTCTGGGGCCAACGTCCTGACTTTC. It translates to CASSLFRRGSGANVLTF.

This chain joins TRBV18 and TRBJ2-1, with 9 bases that match TRBD1. CDR1 is KGHSH and CDR2 is LQKENI in the germline V gene. V was pared by 8 bases and J by 8 bases, with 7 bases of the junction left unmatched. This CDR3 is built from 13 residues. As DNA, the CDR3 is TGTGCCAGCCTACGACAGGGGGTCCATGAGCAGTTCTTC. This gives the protein CASLRQGVHEQFF.

The genes are TRBV10-2 and TRBJ1-2, with D unclear. This CDR3 has 11 amino acids. Trimming left V 3 bases short and J 8 bases short, with 7 bases between. CDR1 is WSHSY and CDR2 is SAAADI in the germline V gene. The CDR3 region has the DNA TGCGCCAGCAGTGACGGGAGGGGCTACACCTTC. Residues: CASSDGRGYTF.

V usage is TRBV11-2 and J usage is TRBJ1-1; possible D gene TRBD1, 5 bases. This CDR3 comprises 18 residues. Trimming removed 1 base at V and 0 bases at J, with 18 bases between. The germline CDR1 and CDR2 sequences are SGHAT and FQNNGV. The CDR3: CASSLGVGQLVMNTEAFF. CDR3 DNA sequence: TGTGCCAGCAGCTTAGGGGTGGGGCAGCTTGTTATGAACACTGAAGCTTTCTTT.

The chain is built from TRBV18 and TRBJ1-2; 11 bases agree with TRBD1. Germline assignment: CDR1 KGHSH and CDR2 LQKENI. The CDR3 runs 16 residues. Trimming removed 3 bases from V and 6 bases from J; junction bases left unmatched: 9. Here the CDR3 DNA reads TGTGCCAGCTCACCTTTCGGACAGGGGGCTTCGGATGGCTACACCTTC. Encoded protein: CASSPFGQGASDGYTF.

This clone occurred once. The chain is built from TRBV24-1 and TRBJ1-2; 9 nucleotides align to TRBD1. The germline CDR1 and CDR2 sequences are KGHDR and SFDVKD. The length of the CDR3 is 13 residues. J lost 9 bases, V lost 7 bases, and 8 bases had no gene match. In DNA form, the CDR3 reads TGTGCCACCAGCCAAAGGACAGGGGATCGCTACACCTTC. Translation: CATSQRTGDRYTF.

This clone was found once. This chain links TRBV28 with TRBJ2-6, with D perhaps TRBD1 (6 bases). Germline CDR1 reads MDHEN; CDR2 reads SYDVKM. The CDR3 totals 16 residues. Trimming removed 6 bases from V and 3 bases from J, with 15 bases in between. The CDR3 sequence is CASSAAGAGGANVLTF. DNA for the CDR3: TGTGCCAGCAGCGCTGCAGGGGCGGGTGGGGCCAACGTCCTGACTTTC. Drawing the rest from reference TRBV28 and TRBJ2-6, the complete variable domain is DVKVTQSSRYLVKRTGEKVFLECVQDMDHENMFWYRQDPGLGLRLIYFSYDVKMKEKGDIPEGYSVSREKKERFSLILESASTNQTSMYLCASSAAGAGGANVLTFGAGSRLTVL.

This sequence joins TRBV6-5 and TRBJ2-3; possible D gene TRBD1, 6 bases. The CDR3 is 15 amino acids. V lost 5 bases to trimming and J lost 2 bases, with 14 bases between them. Per the germline V gene, CDR1 is MNHEY and CDR2 is SVGAGI. DNA of the CDR3: TGTGCCAGCAGTACGAGGGGACAATCCACAGATACGCAGTATTTT. Protein sequence: CASSTRGQSTDTQYF.

A few counts support this clone. The chain links TRBV4-1 to TRBJ1-5; a weak D match, TRBD1 (6 bases). Trimming took off 5 bases at V and 0 bases at J, with 11 bases between the two ends. Germline assignment: CDR1 MGHRA and CDR2 YSYEKL. CDR3 length equals 15 residues. The CDR3 coding sequence is TGCGCCAGCAGCGCGACGGACAGTAGCAATCAGCCCCAGCATTTT. It is translated as CASSATDSSNQPQHF.

Comment on this clone: This sample includes further DNA sequences coding for the same CDR3. The V and J genes are TRBV5-1 and TRBJ2-2, with D tentatively TRBD2 (5 bases). Trimming took 0 bases from V and 5 from J, leaving 8 bases between them. This CDR3 has 14 amino acids. Germline CDR1 SGHRS, CDR2 YFSETQ. CDR3 residues: CASSLAGGTGELFF. In DNA, the CDR3 is TGCGCCAGCAGCTTGGCGGGCGGGACCGGGGAGCTGTTTTTT. The full variable domain, rest sourced from reference TRBV5-1 and TRBJ2-2, is KAGVTQTPRYLIKTRGQQVTLSCSPISGHRSVSWYQQTPGQGLQFLFEYFSETQRNKGNFPGRFSGRQFSNSRSEMNVSTLELGDSALYLCASSLAGGTGELFFGEGSRLTVL.

This chain connects TRBV4-2 to TRBJ2-1, with 10 bases identical to TRBD2. The germline V gene encodes CDR1 LGHNA and CDR2 YNFKEQ. The ends lost 4 bases at V and 5 bases at J; junction bases unmatched: 8. CDR3 length: 16 residues. DNA of the CDR3: TGTGCCAGCAGCCCGACCTGGACTAGCGGCGACAATGAGCAGTTCTTC. Translated, it gives CASSPTWTSGDNEQFF.

This sequence joins TRBV2 and TRBJ2-1; 8 bases are shared with TRBD2. This CDR3 has 14 amino acids. The trim removed 6 bases at V and 7 bases at J, leaving 8 bases unmatched. CDR1 and CDR2 (germline): SNHLY, FYNNEI. The CDR3 DNA follows: TGTGCCAGCAGGTTAACTAGCGGAGGGAATGAGCAGTTCTTC. Its protein is CASRLTSGGNEQFF.

The chain carries TRBV5-1 and TRBJ1-2; TRBD1 aligns across 9 bases. Germline V lookup: CDR1 SGHRS, CDR2 YFSETQ. The CDR3 runs 14 residues. V shed 3 bases, J shed 4 bases, and the junction held 4 bases outside the gene matches. CDR3 sequence reads: CASSSGQGPYGYTF. CDR3 nucleotides: TGCGCCAGCAGCTCGGGACAGGGACCCTATGGCTACACCTTC.

The rearrangement uses TRBV15 and TRBJ2-7; a weak D match, TRBD2 (5 bases). This CDR3 region has 15 residues. The V end lost 0 bases, the J end lost 5 bases, and 14 bases lay between the germline ends. The germline V gene has CDR1 LNHNV and CDR2 YYDKDF (reference sequence). CDR3 residues: CATSRDLTGSNEQYV. The CDR3 DNA sequence: TGTGCCACCAGCAGAGATCTGACGGGGAGTAACGAGCAGTACGTC.

V usage is TRBV7-9 and J usage is TRBJ2-4; 7 bases align to TRBD2. This CDR3 has 17 amino acids. Looked up from germline, CDR1 is SEHNR and CDR2 is FQNEAQ (reference sequence). V lost 0 bases, J lost 4 bases, and 9 bases stayed unmatched. This CDR3 is CASSLAPLASAKNIQYF. The CDR3, as DNA: TGTGCCAGCAGCTTAGCGCCACTAGCGTCGGCGAAAAACATTCAGTACTTC.

This clone has more than one count but fewer than ten. The genes are TRBV19 and TRBJ2-1, with D possibly TRBD2 on 5 matching bases. V was pared by 7 bases and J by 6 bases, with 22 bases between. This CDR3 contains 16 residues. From germline, CDR1 is LNHDA and CDR2 SQIVND (reference sequence). Here the CDR3 reads CASKRETGRPVNEQFF. For the CDR3, the DNA is TGTGCCAGTAAGAGGGAGACTGGACGGCCCGTCAATGAGCAGTTCTTC.

This chain joins TRBV6-1 and TRBJ1-4, with D possibly being TRBD1 (6 bases). Trimming removed 4 bases from V and 8 bases from J, with 20 bases in between. This CDR3 comprises 16 residues. Germline V gene data show CDR1 as MNHNS and CDR2 as SASEGT. CDR3 DNA sequence: TGTGCCAGCAGTGTCTTTGTGGTCAGGGACAACGAAAAACTGTTTTTT. Translation gives CASSVFVVRDNEKLFF.